The 17 T cell receptor beta chains given below trace back to one sample, sequenced in a study of Graves' ophthalmopathy and Graves' hyperthyroidism (dated by TCRdb to the late 2010s). Data came from an Illumina HiSeq 2000. For repertoire sequencing, the TCR beta CDR3 regions were amplified from RNA transcripts. The first round of RT-PCR was done with HTBI primers and the Qiagen OneStep RT-PCR kit, and was followed by a second round of multiplex PCR, then size selection and purification. TCRdb reran the public reads through fastp at Q25 and MiXCR, keeping productive beta chains. Under each unique CDR3 protein, matching rows form one entry showing the most common genes and DNA. In all, the sample holds about 1.2 million distinct CDR3 sequences, and roughly two fifths of those were seen once. The ten most abundant clones make up 11% of the sample. Sequenced input: peripheral blood or thyroid tissue (not recorded which). These TCRs come from an adult man with Graves' hyperthyroidism.

This clonotype was seen repeatedly, ten times or more. The V gene is TRBV19, the J gene TRBJ2-7, with 10 bases that match TRBD2. The CDR3 sequence is 15 residues long. V trimming: 6 bases; J trimming: 5 bases; junction bases outside the gene matches: 10. Looked up from germline, CDR1 is LNHDA and CDR2 is SQIVND (reference sequence). As DNA, the CDR3 is TGTGCCAGTAGCGCCATAGCGGGGGGCAGAAACGAGCAGTACTTC. Residues: CASSAIAGGRNEQYF.

The chain recombines TRBV7-3 with TRBJ2-2, with D perhaps being TRBD1 or TRBD2 (5 bases each). Per germline, CDR1 SGHTA and CDR2 FQGTGA. V was cut by 7 bases and J by 5 bases, with 17 bases left in between. CDR3 size: 15 residues. CDR3 sequence: CASTQPGLYTGELFF. The DNA of the CDR3 is TGTGCCAGCACCCAACCGGGGCTATATACCGGGGAGCTGTTTTTT.

There are many counts of this clonotype. CDR3 sequence: CSAREAGESGELFF. The CDR3 DNA reads TGCAGTGCTAGAGAGGCGGGAGAGAGCGGGGAGCTGTTTTTT. This chain connects TRBV20-1 to TRBJ2-2; TRBD2 matches 7 bases. Germline-derived CDR1 and CDR2 are DFQATT and SNEGSKA (reference sequence). CDR3 length: 14 amino acids. Trimming at V came to 0 bases and at J to 7 bases, leaving 5 bases not matched to a gene.

Points on this clonotype: Just one base apart from a much larger clone, this may be a read error. The V call is TRBV20-1, the J call TRBJ1-5; 7 positions agree with TRBD1. The CDR3 spans 13 residues. Germline loops: CDR1 DFQATT, CDR2 SNEGSKA (reference sequence). The CDR3 bases are TGCGGTGCTAGCTTACAGGGGAACCAGCCCCAGCATTTT. This sequence encodes CGASLQGNQPQHF.

This clonotype has more than one count but fewer than ten. Compared with germline, one end of the junction differs, possibly owing to a read error. This chain connects TRBV7-9 to TRBJ1-3; D is ambiguous. Germline CDR1 reads SEHNR; CDR2 reads FQNEAQ (reference sequence). This CDR3 spans 17 amino acids. DNA of the CDR3: TGCGCCAGCAGCCACCCCGTACGGGAACACTCTGGAAACACCATATATTTT. Its translation: CASSHPVREHSGNTIYF. The full variable domain, in which reference TRBV7-9 and TRBJ1-3 provide the parts outside the CDR3, is DTGVSQNPRHKITKRGQNVTFRCDPISEHNRLYWYRQTLGQGPEFLTYFQNEAQLEKSRLLSDRFSAERPKGSFSTLEIQRTEQGDSAMYLCASSHPVREHSGNTIYFGEGSWLTVV.

J is TRBJ2-5 and V is TRBV29-1; 10 bases map to TRBD1. V gave up 0 bases and J gave up 5 bases; unmatched junction bases: 9. Looked up from germline, CDR1 is SQVTM and CDR2 is ANQGSEA. The CDR3 has 16 amino acids. As DNA, the CDR3 is TGCAGCGTTGAAGATCGGGGACAGGGGATTCATGAGACCCAGTACTTC. Encoded protein: CSVEDRGQGIHETQYF. The full variable domain, rest sourced from reference TRBV29-1 and TRBJ2-5, is SAVISQKPSRDICQRGTSLTIQCQVDSQVTMMFWYRQQPGQSLTLIATANQGSEATYESGFVIDKFPISRPNLTFSTLTVSNMSPEDSSIYLCSVEDRGQGIHETQYFGPGTRLLVL.

This clonotype was picked up many times. The V and J genes are TRBV11-2 and TRBJ2-6, with a weak D call TRBD1 (6 bases). The CDR3 is 17 residues long. V lost 6 bases and J lost 2, with 17 bases in between. In germline, CDR1 is SGHAT, CDR2 FQNNGV. In DNA form, the CDR3 reads TGTGCCAGCAGAGGAACAGGGAAAAGGACTGGGGCCAACGTCCTGACTTTC. Its translation: CASRGTGKRTGANVLTF. Variable domain in full (rest from reference TRBV11-2 and TRBJ2-6): EAGVAQSPRYKIIEKRQSVAFWCNPISGHATLYWYQQILGQGPKLLIQFQNNGVVDDSQLPKDRFSAERLKGVDSTLKIQPAKLEDSAVYLCASRGTGKRTGANVLTFGAGSRLTVL.

The chain joins TRBV25-1 to TRBJ1-4; D gene uncertain. This CDR3 spans 15 amino acids. Trimming removed 4 bases at V and 8 bases at J, with 17 bases between. Germline-derived CDR1 and CDR2 are MGHDK and SYGVNS. This CDR3 is CASSGRVDLREKLFF. CDR3 bases: TGTGCCAGCAGTGGAAGGGTCGACCTAAGGGAAAAACTGTTTTTT.

This clonotype has ten or more counts. This chain links TRBV11-2 with TRBJ2-7; 7 positions match TRBD2. Germline loops: CDR1 SGHAT, CDR2 FQNNGV. There are 15 residues in the CDR3. V dropped 5 bases and J dropped 2; count of bases not matched to a gene: 9. This CDR3 reads CASSREAAGPYEQYF. CDR3 sequence (DNA): TGTGCCAGCAGCCGGGAGGCGGCAGGGCCCTACGAGCAGTACTTC.

With respect to this clonotype: The junction shows a germline mismatch at one end, possibly a read error. The genes are TRBV7-2 and TRBJ2-5; 8 nucleotides align to TRBD2. The CDR3 has 14 amino acids. Germline assignment: CDR1 SGHTA and CDR2 FQGNSA. CDR3 DNA sequence: TGTGCCAGCAGTTCCCTAGCGGGCCAAGGGACCCAGTACTTC. It specifies CASSSLAGQGTQYF. Complete variable domain (other parts from reference TRBV7-2 and TRBJ2-5): GAGVSQSPSNKVTEKGKDVELRCDPISGHTALYWYRQSLGQGLEFLIYFQGNSAPDKSGLPSDRFSAERTGGSVSTLTIQRTQQEDSAVYLCASSSLAGQGTQYFGPGTRLLVL.

Here the CDR3 DNA reads TGTGCCAGCGAAGACAGGGGTGGGACCTACGAGCAGTACTTC. Protein product: CASEDRGGTYEQYF. This chain uses TRBV2 with TRBJ2-7, with 8 nucleotides matching TRBD1. Trimming cost V 8 bases and J 2 bases; bases outside gene matches: 8. This CDR3 is built from 14 residues. The V gene's germline CDR1 is SNHLY and CDR2 FYNNEI.

Here the CDR3 reads CASSPNGRDTEAFF. Here the CDR3 DNA reads TGCGCCAGCAGCCCGAACGGACGGGACACTGAAGCTTTCTTT. This chain links TRBV5-1 with TRBJ1-1, with D unclear. The CDR3 loop spans 14 amino acids. V shed 4 bases and J shed 3 bases, with 13 bases lying between them. Germline CDR1 SGHRS, CDR2 YFSETQ.

The table lists this clonotype with a few counts. The V gene is TRBV3-1, the J gene TRBJ1-6; a weak D match, TRBD1 (6 bases). The CDR3 consists of 16 residues. Germline V gene sequence: CDR1 LGHDT, CDR2 YNNKEL (reference sequence). The V end was cut by 4 bases, the J end by 6 bases, with 16 bases between. CDR3 residues: CASSPSRQGSNSPLHF. CDR3 sequence (DNA): TGTGCCAGCAGCCCAAGCCGCCAGGGGAGTAATTCACCCCTCCACTTT. Using reference TRBV3-1 and TRBJ1-6 for the parts outside the CDR3, the full variable domain is DTAVSQTPKYLVTQMGNDKSIKCEQNLGHDTMYWYKQDSKKFLKIMFSYNNKELIINETVPNRFSPKSPDKAHLNLHINSLELGDSAVYFCASSPSRQGSNSPLHFGNGTRLTVT.

Concerning this clonotype itself: At one end the junction does not follow the germline gene, possibly because of a read error. The chain joins TRBV2 to TRBJ2-2, with TRBD2 as a possible D gene (5 bases). CDR1 is SNHLY, CDR2 FYNNEI, per germline. This CDR3 is built from 16 residues. This chain's CDR3 is CASSVGPLANTGELLF. The CDR3, as DNA: TGTGCCAGCAGTGTAGGCCCGCTCGCGAACACCGGGGAGCTGCTTTTT.

CDR3 sequence: CASSLGSGWGLFSYEQYF. CDR3 coding DNA: TGTGCCAGCAGCTTAGGTTCGGGGTGGGGACTGTTCTCCTACGAGCAGTACTTC. The rearrangement uses TRBV7-2 and TRBJ2-7, with D tentatively TRBD2 (6 bases). This CDR3 comprises 18 residues. V lost 1 base and J 0 bases, leaving 19 bases between the germline ends. Per the germline V gene, CDR1 is SGHTA and CDR2 is FQGNSA.

A word on this clonotype: At one end, the junction sequence differs from germline, possibly due to a read error. The V gene is TRBV7-9, the J gene TRBJ1-3; D unclear. Germline CDR1 reads SEHNR; CDR2 reads FQNEAQ (reference sequence). This CDR3 spans 16 amino acids. The CDR3 reads CASSLGSSGSGNTIYF. The CDR3 nucleotides read TGCGCCAGCAGCTTGGGATCCTCGGGCTCGGGAAACACCATATATTTT.

A few counts support this clonotype. V and J are TRBV5-4 and TRBJ1-1; maybe TRBD1 (5 bases). V lost 2 bases to trimming and J lost 4 bases, with 15 bases between them. The CDR3 has 15 residues. Per germline, CDR1 SGHNT and CDR2 YYREEE (reference sequence). CDR3 coding DNA: TGTGCCAGCAGCTTAGAGGGGCAGGGAATCACTGAAGCTTTCTTT. Its translation: CASSLEGQGITEAFF.